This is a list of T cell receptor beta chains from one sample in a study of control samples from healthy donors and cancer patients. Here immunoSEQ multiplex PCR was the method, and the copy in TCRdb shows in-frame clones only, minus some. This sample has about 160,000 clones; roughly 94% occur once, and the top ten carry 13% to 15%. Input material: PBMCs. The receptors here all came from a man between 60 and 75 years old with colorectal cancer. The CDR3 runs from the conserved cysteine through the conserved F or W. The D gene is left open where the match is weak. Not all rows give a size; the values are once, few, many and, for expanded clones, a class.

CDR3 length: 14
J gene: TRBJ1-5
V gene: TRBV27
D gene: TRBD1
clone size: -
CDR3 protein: CASSRTGVNQPQHF
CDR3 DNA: TGTGCCAGCAGTCGGACAGGGGTTAATCAGCCCCAGCATTTT

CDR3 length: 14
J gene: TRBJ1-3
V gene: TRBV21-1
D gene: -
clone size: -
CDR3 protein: CASSKRGSGNTIYF
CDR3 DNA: TGTGCCAGCAGCAAAAGAGGCTCTGGAAACACCATATATTTT

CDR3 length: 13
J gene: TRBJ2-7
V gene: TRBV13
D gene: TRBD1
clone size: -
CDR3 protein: CASSGGGTGEQYF
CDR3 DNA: TGTGCCAGCAGCGGAGGGGGGACAGGCGAGCAGTACTTC

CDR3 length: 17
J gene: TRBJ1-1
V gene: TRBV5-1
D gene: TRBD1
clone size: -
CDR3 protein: CASSLEWGQGVNTEAFF
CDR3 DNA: TGCGCCAGCAGCTTGGAGTGGGGACAGGGAGTGAACACTGAAGCTTTCTTT

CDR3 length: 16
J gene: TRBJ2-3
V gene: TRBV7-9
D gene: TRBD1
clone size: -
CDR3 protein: CASSLGTGVNTDTQYF
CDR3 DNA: TGTGCCAGCAGCTTAGGGACAGGGGTTAACACAGATACGCAGTATTTT

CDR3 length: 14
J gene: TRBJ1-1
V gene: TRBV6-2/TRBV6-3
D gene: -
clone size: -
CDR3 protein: CASRPTPLVTEAFF
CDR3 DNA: TGTGCCAGCAGACCTACACCCTTGGTCACTGAAGCTTTCTTT

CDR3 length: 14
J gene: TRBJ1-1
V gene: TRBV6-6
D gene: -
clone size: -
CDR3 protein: CASRPGQMNTEAFF
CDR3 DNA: TGTGCCAGCAGGCCGGGACAAATGAACACTGAAGCTTTCTTT

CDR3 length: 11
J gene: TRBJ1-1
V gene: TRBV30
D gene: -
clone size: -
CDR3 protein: CAWTSVFEAFF
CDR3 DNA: TGTGCCTGGACCTCCGTGTTTGAAGCTTTCTTT

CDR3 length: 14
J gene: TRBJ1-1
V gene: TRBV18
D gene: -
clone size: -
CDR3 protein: CASSPGQRGTEAFF
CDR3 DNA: TGTGCCAGCTCACCAGGCCAGAGGGGAACTGAAGCTTTCTTT

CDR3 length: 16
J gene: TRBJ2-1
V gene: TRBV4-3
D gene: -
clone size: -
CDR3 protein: CASSQDETGPYNEQFF
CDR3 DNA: TGCGCCAGCAGCCAAGATGAAACAGGCCCTTACAATGAGCAGTTCTTC

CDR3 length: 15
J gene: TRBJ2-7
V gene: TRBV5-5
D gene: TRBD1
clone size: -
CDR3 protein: CASSGDRGIFYEQYF
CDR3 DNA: TGTGCCAGCAGCGGGGACAGGGGCATCTTCTACGAGCAGTACTTC

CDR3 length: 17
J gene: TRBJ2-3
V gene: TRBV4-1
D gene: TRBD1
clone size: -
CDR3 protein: CASSQEIGDRGTDTQYF
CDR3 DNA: TGCGCCAGCAGCCAAGAAATCGGGGACAGGGGAACAGATACGCAGTATTTT

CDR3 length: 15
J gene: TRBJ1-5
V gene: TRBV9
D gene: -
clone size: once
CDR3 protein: CASTSLGASNQPQHF
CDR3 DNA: TGTGCCAGCACATCACTCGGGGCGAGCAATCAGCCCCAGCATTTT

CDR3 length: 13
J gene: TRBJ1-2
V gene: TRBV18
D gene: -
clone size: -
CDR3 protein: CASSPLANYGYTF
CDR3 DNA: TGTGCCAGCTCACCACTAGCTAACTATGGCTACACCTTC

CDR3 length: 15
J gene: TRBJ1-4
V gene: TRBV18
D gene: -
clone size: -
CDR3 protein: CASSPGEATNEKLFF
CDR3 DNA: TGTGCCAGCTCACCGGGGGAAGCAACTAATGAAAAACTGTTTTTT

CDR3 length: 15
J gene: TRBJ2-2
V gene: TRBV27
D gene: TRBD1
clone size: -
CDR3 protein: CASSARGRLPGELFF
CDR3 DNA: TGTGCCAGCAGTGCCAGGGGGCGCCTTCCCGGGGAGCTGTTTTTT

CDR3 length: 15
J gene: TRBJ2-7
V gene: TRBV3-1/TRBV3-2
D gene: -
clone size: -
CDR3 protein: CASSQEGYFSYEQYF
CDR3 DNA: TGTGCCAGCAGCCAAGAGGGGTATTTCTCCTACGAGCAGTACTTC

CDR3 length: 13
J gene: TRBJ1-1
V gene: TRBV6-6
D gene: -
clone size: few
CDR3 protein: CASSWGPNTEAFF
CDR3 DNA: TGTGCCAGCAGTTGGGGCCCCAACACTGAAGCTTTCTTT

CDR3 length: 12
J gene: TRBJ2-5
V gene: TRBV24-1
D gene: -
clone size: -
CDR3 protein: CATSDIGETQYF
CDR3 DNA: TGTGCCACCAGTGATATAGGGGAGACCCAGTACTTC

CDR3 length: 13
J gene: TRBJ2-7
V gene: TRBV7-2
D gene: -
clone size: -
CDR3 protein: CASSARGAYEQYF
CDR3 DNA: TGTGCCAGCAGCGCCAGGGGTGCCTACGAGCAGTACTTC

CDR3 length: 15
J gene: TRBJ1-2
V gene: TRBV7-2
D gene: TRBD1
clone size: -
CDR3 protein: CASSSQGAGDYGYTF
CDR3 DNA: TGTGCCAGCAGCTCGCAGGGGGCCGGGGACTATGGCTACACCTTC

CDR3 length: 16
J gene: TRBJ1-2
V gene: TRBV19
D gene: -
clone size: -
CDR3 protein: CASSIADRKGSYGYTF
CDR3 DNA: TGTGCCAGTAGTATTGCCGACAGAAAGGGAAGCTATGGCTACACCTTC

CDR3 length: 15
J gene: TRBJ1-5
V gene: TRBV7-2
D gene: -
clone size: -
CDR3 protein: CASSLAPGAVQPQHF
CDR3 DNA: TGTGCCAGCAGCTTAGCCCCAGGGGCAGTTCAGCCCCAGCATTTT

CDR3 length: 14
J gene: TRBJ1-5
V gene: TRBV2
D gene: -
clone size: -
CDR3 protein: CASREGRSNQPQHF
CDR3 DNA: TGTGCCAGCAGGGAGGGACGGTCCAATCAGCCCCAGCATTTT

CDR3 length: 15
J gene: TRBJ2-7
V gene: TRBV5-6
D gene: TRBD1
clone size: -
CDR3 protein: CASSPIGQEHCEQYF
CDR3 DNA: TGTGCCAGCAGCCCGATAGGACAGGAACACTGCGAGCAGTACTTC

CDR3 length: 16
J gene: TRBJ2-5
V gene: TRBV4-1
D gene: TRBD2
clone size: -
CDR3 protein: CASSSRLAGRGETQYF
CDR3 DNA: TGCGCCAGCAGCTCCAGACTAGCGGGGAGGGGAGAGACCCAGTACTTC

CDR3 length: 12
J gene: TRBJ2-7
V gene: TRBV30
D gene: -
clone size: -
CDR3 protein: CAWRYGGNEQYF
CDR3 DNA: TGTGCCTGGCGGTACGGGGGCAACGAGCAGTACTTC

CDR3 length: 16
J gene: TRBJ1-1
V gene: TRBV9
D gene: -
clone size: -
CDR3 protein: CASSVGPGTNTDEAFF
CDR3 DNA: TGTGCCAGCAGCGTAGGGCCCGGGACAAACACCGATGAAGCTTTCTTT

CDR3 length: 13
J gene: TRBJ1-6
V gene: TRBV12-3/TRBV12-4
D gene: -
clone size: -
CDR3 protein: CASRRGGWEPLHF
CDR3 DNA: TGTGCCAGCAGGAGGGGGGGTTGGGAACCCCTCCACTTT

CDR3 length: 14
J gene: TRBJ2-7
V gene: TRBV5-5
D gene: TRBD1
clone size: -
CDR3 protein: CASSKGQTVYEQYF
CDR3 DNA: TGTGCCAGCAGCAAGGGACAGACCGTCTACGAGCAGTACTTC

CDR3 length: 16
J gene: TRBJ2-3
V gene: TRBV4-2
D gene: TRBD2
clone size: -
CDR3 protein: CASSQEIGRGGVTQYF
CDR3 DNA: TGTGCCAGCAGCCAAGAGATCGGACGGGGGGGCGTTACGCAGTATTTT

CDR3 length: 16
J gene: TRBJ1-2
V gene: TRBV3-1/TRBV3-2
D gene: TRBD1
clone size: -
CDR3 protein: CASSQGGTGRNYGYTF
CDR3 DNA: TGTGCCAGCAGCCAGGGCGGGACAGGGCGAAACTATGGCTACACCTTC

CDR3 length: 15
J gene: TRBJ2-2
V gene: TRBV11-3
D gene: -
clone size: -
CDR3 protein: CASILPGPNTGELFF
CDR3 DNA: TGTGCCAGCATTCTTCCGGGCCCGAACACCGGGGAGCTGTTTTTT

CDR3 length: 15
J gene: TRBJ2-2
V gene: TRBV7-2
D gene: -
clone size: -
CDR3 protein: CASSLGQLNTGELFF
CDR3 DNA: TGTGCCAGCAGCTTAGGGCAGTTGAACACCGGGGAGCTGTTTTTT

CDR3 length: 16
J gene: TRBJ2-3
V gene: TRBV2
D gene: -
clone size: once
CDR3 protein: CASSKSTGTGTDTQYF
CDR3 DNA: TGTGCCAGCAGTAAAAGTACAGGGACGGGCACAGATACGCAGTATTTT

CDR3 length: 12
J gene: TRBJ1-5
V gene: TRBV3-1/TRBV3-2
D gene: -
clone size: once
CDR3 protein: CASSLSNQPQHF
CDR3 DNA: TGTGCCAGCAGCCTAAGCAATCAGCCCCAGCATTTT

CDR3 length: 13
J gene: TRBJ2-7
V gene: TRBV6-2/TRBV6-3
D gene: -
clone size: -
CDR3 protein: CASSYWEGGEQYF
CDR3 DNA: TGTGCCAGCAGTTACTGGGAGGGGGGCGAGCAGTACTTC

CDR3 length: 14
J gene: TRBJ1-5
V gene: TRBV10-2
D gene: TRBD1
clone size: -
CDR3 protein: CASSKGQANQPQHF
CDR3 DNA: TGCGCCAGCAGTAAGGGACAGGCCAATCAGCCCCAGCATTTT

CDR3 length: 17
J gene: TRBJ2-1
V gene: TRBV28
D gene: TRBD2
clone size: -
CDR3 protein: CASSLYAGGWTYNEQFF
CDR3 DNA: TGTGCCAGCAGTTTGTATGCCGGGGGGTGGACCTACAATGAGCAGTTCTTC

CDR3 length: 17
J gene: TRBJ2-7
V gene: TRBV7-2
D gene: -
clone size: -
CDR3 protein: CASSFSSRGRFPYEQYF
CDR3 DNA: TGTGCCAGCAGCTTCTCCTCTCGCGGGCGGTTCCCCTACGAGCAGTACTTC

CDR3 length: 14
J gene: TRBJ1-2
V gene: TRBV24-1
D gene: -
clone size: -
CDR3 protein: CATSDFGNNYGYTF
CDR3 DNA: TGTGCCACCAGTGATTTTGGGAACAACTATGGCTACACCTTC

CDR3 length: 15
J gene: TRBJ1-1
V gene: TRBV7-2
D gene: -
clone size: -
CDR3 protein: CASSPYRQGNTEAFF
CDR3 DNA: TGTGCCAGCAGCCCCTATCGCCAGGGGAATACTGAAGCTTTCTTT

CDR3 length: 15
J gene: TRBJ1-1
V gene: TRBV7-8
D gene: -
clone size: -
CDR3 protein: CASSLAKTRGTEAFF
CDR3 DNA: TGTGCCAGCAGCTTAGCGAAGACCCGAGGCACTGAAGCTTTCTTT

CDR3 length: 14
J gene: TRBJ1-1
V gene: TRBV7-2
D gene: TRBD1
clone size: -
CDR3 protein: CASSTRTGAREAFF
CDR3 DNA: TGTGCCAGCAGCACCCGGACAGGGGCGCGGGAAGCTTTCTTT

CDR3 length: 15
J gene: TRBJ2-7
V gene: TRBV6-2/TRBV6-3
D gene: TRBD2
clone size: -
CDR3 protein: CASSAAGTRGGGMYF
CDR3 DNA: TGTGCCAGCAGTGCGGCCGGGACCCGGGGGGGCGGGATGTACTTC

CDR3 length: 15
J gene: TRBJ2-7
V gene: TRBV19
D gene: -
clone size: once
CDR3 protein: CASSIGDARIYEQYF
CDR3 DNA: TGTGCCAGTAGTATAGGGGACGCCCGGATCTACGAGCAGTACTTC

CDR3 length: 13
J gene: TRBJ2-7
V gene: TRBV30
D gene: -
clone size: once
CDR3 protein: CAWSVRQLSEQYF
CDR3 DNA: TGTGCCTGGAGTGTAAGACAGCTTAGCGAGCAGTACTTC

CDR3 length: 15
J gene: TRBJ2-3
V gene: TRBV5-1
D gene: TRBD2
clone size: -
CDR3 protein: CASSASGGVTDTQYF
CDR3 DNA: TGCGCCAGCAGCGCCTCGGGGGGAGTCACAGATACGCAGTATTTT

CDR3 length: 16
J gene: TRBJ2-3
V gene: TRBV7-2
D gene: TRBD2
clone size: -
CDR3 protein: CASSFGLAGATDTQYF
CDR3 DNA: TGTGCCAGCAGCTTCGGACTAGCGGGGGCCACAGATACGCAGTATTTT

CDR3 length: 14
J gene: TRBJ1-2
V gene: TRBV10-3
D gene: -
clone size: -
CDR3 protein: CAISVSSDKDGYTF
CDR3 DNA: TGTGCCATCAGTGTGTCATCGGACAAGGATGGCTACACCTTC

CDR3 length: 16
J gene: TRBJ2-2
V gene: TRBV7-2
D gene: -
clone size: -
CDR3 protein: CASSLLMGGGTGELFF
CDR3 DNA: TGTGCCAGCAGCTTACTGATGGGGGGAGGCACCGGGGAGCTGTTTTTT

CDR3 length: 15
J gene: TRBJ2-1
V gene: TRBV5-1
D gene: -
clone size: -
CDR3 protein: CASSLTGGAYNEQFF
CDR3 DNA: TGCGCCAGCAGCCTCACAGGGGGGGCCTACAATGAGCAGTTCTTC